Each of the 13 T cell receptor beta chains below was sequenced from the same sample in a study of blood T cell repertoires in COVID-19. The protocol was immunoSEQ multiplex PCR, while the TCRdb copy is restricted to in-frame clones and leaves out a portion. This repertoire shows 250,000 to 350,000 clones, 84% found once; its top ten account for more than 1.2%. Sample: peripheral blood. The origin of the receptors is a human donor with COVID-19, enrolled during active disease. The donor label of this sample is uncertain.

The chain joins TRBV6-5 to TRBJ1-2, with 8 nucleotides matching TRBD1. After removal of 6 bases from V and 5 bases from J, the junction contained 11 bases not matched to a gene. Germline loops: CDR1 MNHEY, CDR2 SVGAGI. This CDR3 has 15 residues. This CDR3 reads CASSRIRQGTYGYTF. The DNA of the CDR3 is TGTGCCAGCAGCCGAATTAGACAGGGGACGTATGGCTACACCTTC.

This clone was detected only once. This sequence joins TRBV19 and TRBJ2-3; the match to TRBD2 covers 9 bases. From germline, CDR1 is LNHDA and CDR2 SQIVND (reference sequence). The CDR3 loop spans 16 amino acids. Germline trimming cut 5 bases from V and 2 bases from J; bases unmatched to any gene: 8. The CDR3 DNA reads as TGTGCCAGTAGTTCCCCCCTAGCGGGGTTCACAGATACGCAGTATTTT. The encoded protein is CASSSPLAGFTDTQYF.

The CDR3 is CASSPYRGGETQYF. The CDR3 region has the DNA TGTGCCAGCAGTCCCTACAGGGGTGGGGAGACCCAGTACTTC. The chain joins TRBV27 to TRBJ2-5; TRBD1 matches at 7 bases. Per the germline V gene, CDR1 is MNHEY and CDR2 is SMNVEV (reference sequence). V lost 5 bases to trimming and J lost 5 bases; unmatched junction nucleotides: 8. This CDR3 has 14 residues.

The genes are TRBV5-1 and TRBJ1-3; TRBD1 matches at 7 bases. V gave up 1 base and J gave up 4 bases; unmatched junction bases: 11. Germline values: CDR1 SGHRS, CDR2 YFSETQ. This CDR3 is 17 amino acids long. For the CDR3, the DNA is TGCGCCAGCAGCTTGAACCCTACAGGGGAATTCGGAAACACCATATATTTT. As protein: CASSLNPTGEFGNTIYF.

The chain uses TRBV2 and TRBJ1-3; tentative D call: TRBD1 (5 bases). This CDR3 contains 14 residues. The V and J ends lost 2 bases and 2 bases respectively, with 7 bases between them. Per the germline V gene, CDR1 is SNHLY and CDR2 is FYNNEI. This CDR3 reads CASSEQGTGNTIYF. The CDR3 DNA reads as TGTGCCAGCAGTGAACAGGGAACTGGAAACACCATATATTTT.

This chain links TRBV2 with TRBJ1-5; 7 bases line up with TRBD1. This CDR3 has 13 residues. Germline trimming cut 6 bases from V and 6 bases from J; bases unmatched to any gene: 5. The V gene's germline CDR1 is SNHLY and CDR2 FYNNEI. CDR3 region: CASRTGRTQPQHF. CDR3 nucleotides: TGTGCCAGCAGGACAGGGCGGACTCAGCCCCAGCATTTT.

Only a few counts were recorded for this clone. This rearrangement joins TRBV6-5 to TRBJ1-1; the D is unclear. Trimming pared 6 bases from V and 6 bases from J, leaving 11 bases between. The CDR3 is made up of 12 amino acids. CDR1 is MNHEY and CDR2 is SVGAGI in the germline V gene. CDR3 sequence (DNA): TGTGCCAGCAGCGAGGTCCCGGCTGAAGCTTTCTTT. It is translated as CASSEVPAEAFF.

The DNA for the CDR3 is TGTGCCAGCAGCCAGCCCGGGGCGGGAGCTTATGGCTACACCTTC. It yields the protein CASSQPGAGAYGYTF. The chain couples TRBV7-2 to TRBJ1-2; D is perhaps TRBD1 (5 bases). Germline assignment: CDR1 SGHTA and CDR2 FQGNSA. Trimming stripped 5 bases from V and 5 bases from J, with 18 bases between. This CDR3 has 15 amino acids. Full variable domain (outside the CDR3, taken from reference TRBV7-2 and TRBJ1-2): GAGVSQSPSNKVTEKGKDVELRCDPISGHTALYWYRQSLGQGLEFLIYFQGNSAPDKSGLPSDRFSAERTGGSVSTLTIQRTQQEDSAVYLCASSQPGAGAYGYTFGSGTRLTVV.

This chain joins TRBV27 and TRBJ1-4; possible D gene TRBD1, 5 bases. V was pared by 6 bases and J by 6 bases, with 17 bases between. This CDR3 comprises 15 residues. CDR1 is MNHEY and CDR2 is SMNVEV in the germline V gene (reference sequence). As DNA, the CDR3 is TGTGCCAGCAGCCTCACAGGTAGTTACTATGAAAAACTGTTTTTT. As protein: CASSLTGSYYEKLFF.

The CDR3 DNA follows: TGTGCCAGCATCTCGGGATACGAGCAGTACTTC. Encoded protein: CASISGYEQYF. The V call is TRBV7-9, the J call TRBJ2-7, with a tentative D call TRBD2 (5 bases). The germline gives CDR1 SEHNR, CDR2 FQNEAQ (reference sequence). The V end was cut by 7 bases, the J end by 4 bases, with 8 bases between. The length of the CDR3 is 11 residues.

The chain couples TRBV19 to TRBJ1-2; D gene uncertain. CDR3 size: 14 residues. V was clipped by 3 bases and J by 8 bases, with 16 bases between them. Germline V CDR1 and CDR2: LNHDA, SQIVND (reference sequence). The CDR3 region has the DNA TGTGCCAGTAGTATTCGGGAGAGCCCTATCGGCTACACCTTC. Encoded protein: CASSIRESPIGYTF.

The genes are TRBV5-8 and TRBJ1-2; D is unclear. The CDR3 has 13 amino acids. Trimming stripped 4 bases from V and 6 bases from J, with 13 bases between. Germline loops: CDR1 SGHTS, CDR2 YDEGEE. The CDR3 loop is CASSRRAPNGYTF. The CDR3 DNA reads TGTGCCAGCAGCCGGCGGGCACCCAATGGCTACACCTTC.

The gene calls are TRBV27 and TRBJ2-1; possible D gene TRBD2, 6 bases. Trimming removed 5 bases at V and 1 base at J, with 15 bases between. CDR3 length equals 16 residues. Germline V gene sequence: CDR1 MNHEY, CDR2 SMNVEV (reference sequence). CDR3 region: CASSPFRGRSYNEQFF. The DNA for the CDR3 is TGTGCCAGCAGTCCCTTTCGGGGGAGGTCCTACAATGAGCAGTTCTTC.